Each of the 11 T cell receptor beta chains below was sequenced from the same sample in a study of blood T cells in healthy people across ages. A second PCR, run for about 7 to 12 cycles, used a sample-barcoded 5' primer plus a J-beta primer mix. TCRdb redid the calling of the 5' RACE reads with MiXCR, one entry per CDR3 protein. The sample includes about 940,000 distinct CDR3 sequences, roughly 50% of them seen just once. The sample consisted of blood. These receptors came from a man aged 30 to 45 in good health.

This sequence joins TRBV27 and TRBJ2-7; tentatively, D is TRBD1 (6 bases). The germline V and J ends were trimmed by 6 bases and 5 bases, with 11 bases remaining between them. Germline V gene lookup returns CDR1 MNHEY and CDR2 SMNVEV (reference sequence). The CDR3 consists of 12 residues. This chain's CDR3 is CASRPRGHEQYF. DNA of the CDR3: TGTGCCAGCAGACCCAGGGGTCACGAGCAGTACTTC.

This sequence joins TRBV5-1 and TRBJ2-3; 9 nucleotides line up with TRBD1. Germline CDR1 is SGHRS and CDR2 is YFSETQ. Trimming removed 3 bases from V and 4 bases from J; junction bases left unmatched: 6. The CDR3 has 15 amino acids. The CDR3 bases are TGCGCCAGCAGCTGGACAGGGGTTCGGGCAGATACGCAGTATTTT. The encoded protein is CASSWTGVRADTQYF.

This clonotype was picked up a small number of times. The chain is built from TRBV4-1 and TRBJ2-1; TRBD2 aligns across 11 bases. V was clipped by 2 bases and J by 8 bases; unmatched bases: 8. The CDR3 runs 16 residues. Per the germline V gene, CDR1 is MGHRA and CDR2 is YSYEKL. CDR3 DNA: TGCGCCAGCAGCCAACTCACTAGCGGGGGTTTCGATGAGCAGTTCTTC. Translation gives CASSQLTSGGFDEQFF.

This sequence joins TRBV27 and TRBJ2-7; 9 bases align to TRBD1. V shed 0 bases and J 6 bases; nucleotides not matched to a gene: 6. CDR3 length: 15 residues. Germline V gives CDR1 MNHEY, CDR2 SMNVEV (reference sequence). The CDR3 DNA is TGTGCCAGCAGTTTATCAGGGACAGGGCCCCTCGAGCAGTACTTC. Its protein is CASSLSGTGPLEQYF.

The chain carries TRBV4-3 and TRBJ2-3, with D hard to call. This CDR3 region has 16 residues. Germline V gene data show CDR1 as LGHNA and CDR2 as YSLEER. Trimming took off 1 base at V and 0 bases at J, with 11 bases between the two ends. CDR3 amino acids: CASSQGPAGSTDTQYF. The CDR3 nucleotides are TGCGCCAGCAGCCAAGGACCAGCCGGTAGCACAGATACGCAGTATTTT.

The chain uses TRBV28 and TRBJ1-2, with unresolved D. Between the trimmed V and J ends, which lost 6 bases and 8 bases, there was a span of 10 bases. Per the germline V gene, CDR1 is MDHEN and CDR2 is SYDVKM. This CDR3 has 11 amino acids. The CDR3 protein is CASRLWEGYTF. The CDR3 nucleotides read TGTGCCAGCAGGCTGTGGGAGGGCTACACCTTC.

The chain has TRBV6-5 and TRBJ2-4; 7 bases are a match to TRBD2. The J call may not be correct, given that the DNA end is closer to TRBJ2-7. The CDR3 length is 14 residues. CDR1 MNHEY and CDR2 SVGAGI come from the germline V gene. In nucleotides, the CDR3 is TGTGCCAGTGGGAAAACGGGAGGCCCCATCGAGCAGTACTTC. As protein: CASGKTGGPIEQYF.

The CDR3 sequence: CSASRDRGQPQHF. The CDR3, as DNA: TGCAGTGCTAGTCGGGACAGGGGTCAGCCCCAGCATTTT. The chain links TRBV20-1 to TRBJ1-5, with TRBD1 matching over 10 bases. Trimming cost V 3 bases and J 6 bases; bases outside gene matches: 2. The V gene's germline CDR1 is DFQATT and CDR2 SNEGSKA (reference sequence). The CDR3 is made up of 13 amino acids.

The table lists this clonotype with a few counts. The chain's CDR3 is CASSLDNLAGGPGEQFF. CDR3 DNA sequence: TGCGCCAGCAGCTTGGACAATTTAGCGGGGGGGCCGGGTGAGCAGTTCTTC. The chain is built from TRBV5-1 and TRBJ2-1; the match to TRBD2 covers 11 bases. Germline-derived CDR1 and CDR2 are SGHRS and YFSETQ. Trimming at V came to 0 bases and at J to 9 bases, leaving 11 bases not matched to a gene. The CDR3 is made up of 17 amino acids.

The chain joins TRBV6-1 to TRBJ2-3; D is uncertain. The length of the CDR3 is 14 residues. Germline V gene data show CDR1 as MNHNS and CDR2 as SASEGT. V dropped 7 bases and J dropped 0 bases, with 11 bases sitting between them. The CDR3 sequence: CASIGSVSTDTQYF. The DNA for the CDR3 is TGTGCCAGCATTGGCAGTGTTAGCACAGATACGCAGTATTTT.

Comments on this clonotype: A read error may produce the germline difference seen at one junction end. This chain links TRBV20-1 with TRBJ1-1; a possible D gene is TRBD1 (6 bases). The CDR3 length is 14 residues. Looked up from germline, CDR1 is DFQATT and CDR2 is SNEGSKA (reference sequence). In nucleotides, the CDR3 is TGCGGTGCTAGAGATGGACAGAAGAACACTGAAGCTTTCTTT. Translation: CGARDGQKNTEAFF.